This T cell receptor beta chain is drawn from a study of metastatic and nonmetastatic thyroid tumors. Study-wide context: Blood and tumor or nodule tissue repertoires from malignant and benign thyroid patients were compared.

Original methodology: Built for papillary thyroid cancer, a distant-metastasis classifier drew on CDR3 differences across clinicopathological groups. Through MiXCR, TCRdb re-clonotyped the PCR reads. The V and J calls come from TCRdb's annotation, not from the publication. Of roughly 83,000 clones in the sample, about 15% are singletons; the top ten hold 3.6%. In this sample, this clone turned up many times. The antigen remains unidentified. Every patient was untreated before thyroid surgery. CDR3 size: 12 residues. V lost 1 base and J 8 bases, leaving 8 bases between the germline ends. CDR1 is LGHNT and CDR2 is FRNRAP in the germline V gene. Findings and limits, study-wide: Benign nodules were reported to have significantly lower TCR beta diversity than malignant thyroid tumors, in blood and tumor.

The chain carries TRBV12-5 and TRBJ1-1; a possible D gene is TRBD1 (5 bases). This clonotype was sampled from a female donor with papillary thyroid cancer or a benign thyroid nodule (not recorded which). Some clones in this sample may be carry-over from other donors' samples. The sample consisted of blood. CDR3 bases: TGTGCTAGTGGTTTGGCGGGGGTAGAAGCTTTCTTT. Translating gives CASGLAGVEAFF.